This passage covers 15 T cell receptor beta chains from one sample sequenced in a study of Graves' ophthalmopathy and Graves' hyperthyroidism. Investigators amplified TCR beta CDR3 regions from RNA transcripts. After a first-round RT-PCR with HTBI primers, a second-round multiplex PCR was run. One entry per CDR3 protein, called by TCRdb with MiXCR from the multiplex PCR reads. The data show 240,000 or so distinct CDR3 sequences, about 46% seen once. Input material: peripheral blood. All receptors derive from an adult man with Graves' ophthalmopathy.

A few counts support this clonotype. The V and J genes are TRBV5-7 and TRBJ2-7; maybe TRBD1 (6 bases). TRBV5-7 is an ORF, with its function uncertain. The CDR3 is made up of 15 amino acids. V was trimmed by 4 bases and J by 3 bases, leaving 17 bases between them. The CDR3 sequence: CASSRGWQGSYEQYF. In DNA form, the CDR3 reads TGTGCCAGCAGCCGAGGTTGGCAGGGGAGCTACGAGCAGTACTTC.

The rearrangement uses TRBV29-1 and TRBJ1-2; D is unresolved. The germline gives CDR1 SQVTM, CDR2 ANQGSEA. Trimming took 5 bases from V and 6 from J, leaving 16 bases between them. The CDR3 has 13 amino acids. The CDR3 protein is CSVRTGKGDGYTF. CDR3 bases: TGCAGCGTTCGGACGGGGAAGGGAGATGGCTACACCTTC.

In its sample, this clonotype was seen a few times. The CDR3 bases are TGTGCCAGCAGGTCCGGGACAGGGACTTACGAGCAGTACTTC. It translates to CASRSGTGTYEQYF. This chain uses TRBV7-9 with TRBJ2-7, with TRBD1 matching 9 bases. Per the germline V gene, CDR1 is SEHNR and CDR2 is FQNEAQ (reference sequence). The CDR3 runs to 14 residues. With 6 bases clipped from V and 4 bases from J, the junction kept 7 bases outside the gene matches.

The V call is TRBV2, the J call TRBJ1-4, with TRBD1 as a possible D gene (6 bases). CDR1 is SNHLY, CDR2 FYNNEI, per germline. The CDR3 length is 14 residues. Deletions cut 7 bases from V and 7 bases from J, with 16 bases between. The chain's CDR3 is CASTQEGGVEKLFF. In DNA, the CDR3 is TGTGCCAGCACTCAGGAGGGGGGAGTTGAAAAACTGTTTTTT. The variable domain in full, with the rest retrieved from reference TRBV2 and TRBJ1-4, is EPEVTQTPSHQVTQMGQEVILRCVPISNHLYFYWYRQILGQKVEFLVSFYNNEISEKSEIFDDQFSVERPDGSNFTLKIRSTKLEDSAMYFCASTQEGGVEKLFFGSGTQLSVL.

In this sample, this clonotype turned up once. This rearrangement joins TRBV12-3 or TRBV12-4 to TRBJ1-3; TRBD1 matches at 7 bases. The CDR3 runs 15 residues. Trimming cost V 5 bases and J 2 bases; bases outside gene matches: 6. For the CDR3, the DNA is TGTGCCAGCAGTAAGGGGGACAGAGCTGGAAACACCATATATTTT. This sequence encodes CASSKGDRAGNTIYF.

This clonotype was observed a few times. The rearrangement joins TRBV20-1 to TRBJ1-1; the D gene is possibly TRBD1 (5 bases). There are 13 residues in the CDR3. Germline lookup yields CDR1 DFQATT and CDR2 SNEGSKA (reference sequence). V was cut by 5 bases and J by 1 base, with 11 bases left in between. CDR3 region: CSAPGTSNTEAFF. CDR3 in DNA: TGCAGTGCTCCGGGGACGTCGAACACTGAAGCTTTCTTT.

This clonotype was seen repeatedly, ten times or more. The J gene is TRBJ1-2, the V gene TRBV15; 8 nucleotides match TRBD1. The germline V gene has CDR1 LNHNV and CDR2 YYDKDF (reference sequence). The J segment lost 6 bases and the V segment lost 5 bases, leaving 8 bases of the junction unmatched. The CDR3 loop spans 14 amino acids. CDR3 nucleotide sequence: TGTGCCACCAGCGGTCGGACAGGGCGACATGGCTACACCTTC. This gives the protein CATSGRTGRHGYTF. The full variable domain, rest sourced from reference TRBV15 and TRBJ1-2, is DAMVIQNPRYQVTQFGKPVTLSCSQTLNHNVMYWYQQKSSQAPKLLFHYYDKDFNNEADTPDNFQSRRPNTSFCFLDIRSPGLGDTAMYLCATSGRTGRHGYTFGSGTRLTVV.

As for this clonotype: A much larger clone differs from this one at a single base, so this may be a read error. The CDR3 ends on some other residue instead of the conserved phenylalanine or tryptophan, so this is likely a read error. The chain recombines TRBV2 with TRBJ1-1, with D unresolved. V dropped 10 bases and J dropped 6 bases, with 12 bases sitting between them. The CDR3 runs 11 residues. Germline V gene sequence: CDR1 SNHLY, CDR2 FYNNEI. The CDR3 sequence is CATDLGSEAFL. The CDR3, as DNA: TGTGCCACCGACTTGGGCTCTGAAGCTTTCCTT.

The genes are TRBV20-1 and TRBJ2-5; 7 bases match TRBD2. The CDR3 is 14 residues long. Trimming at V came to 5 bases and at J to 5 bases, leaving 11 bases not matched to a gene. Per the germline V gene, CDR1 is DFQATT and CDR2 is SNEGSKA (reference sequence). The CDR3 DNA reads TGCAGTGCTCCTACCGGGACCGGGGGGGAGACCCAGTACTTC. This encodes CSAPTGTGGETQYF.

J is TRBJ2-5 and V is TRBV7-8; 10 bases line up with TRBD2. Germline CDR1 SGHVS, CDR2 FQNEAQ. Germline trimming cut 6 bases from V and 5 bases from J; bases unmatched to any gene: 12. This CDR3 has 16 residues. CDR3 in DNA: TGTGCCAGCAGTCTAGCGGGAGCCTTACTACGGGAGACCCAGTACTTC. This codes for CASSLAGALLRETQYF.

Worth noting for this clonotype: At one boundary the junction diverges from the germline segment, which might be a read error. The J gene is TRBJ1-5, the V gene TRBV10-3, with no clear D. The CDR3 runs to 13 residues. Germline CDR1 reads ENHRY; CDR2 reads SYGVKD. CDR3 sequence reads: CASSANSNQPQHF. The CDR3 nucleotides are TGTGCCAGCAGTGCCAATAGCAATCAGCCCCAGCATTTT.

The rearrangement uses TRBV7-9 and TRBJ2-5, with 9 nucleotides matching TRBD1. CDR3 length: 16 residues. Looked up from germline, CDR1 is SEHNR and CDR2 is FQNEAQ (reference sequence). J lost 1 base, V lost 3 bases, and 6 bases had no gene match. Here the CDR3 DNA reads TGTGCCAGCAGCTTGTCCGGGACAGGGACCCAAGAGACCCAGTACTTC. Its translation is CASSLSGTGTQETQYF.

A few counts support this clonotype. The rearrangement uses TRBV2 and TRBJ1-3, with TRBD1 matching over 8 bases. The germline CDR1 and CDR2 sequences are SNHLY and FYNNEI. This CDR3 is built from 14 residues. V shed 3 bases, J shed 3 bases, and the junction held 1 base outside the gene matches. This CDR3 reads CASSDRGLGNTIYF. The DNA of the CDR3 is TGTGCCAGCAGTGACAGGGGGCTTGGAAACACCATATATTTT.

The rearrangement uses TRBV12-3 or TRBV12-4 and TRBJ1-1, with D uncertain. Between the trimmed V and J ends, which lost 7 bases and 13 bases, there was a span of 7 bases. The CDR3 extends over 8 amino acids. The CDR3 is CASTRSFF. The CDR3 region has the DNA TGTGCCAGCACCAGAAGTTTCTTT.

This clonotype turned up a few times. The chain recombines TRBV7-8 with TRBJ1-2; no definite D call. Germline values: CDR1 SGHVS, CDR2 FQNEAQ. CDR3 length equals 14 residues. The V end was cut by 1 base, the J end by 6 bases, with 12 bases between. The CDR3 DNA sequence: TGTGCCAGCAGCTTAGTCGGAGGGAGTGATGGCTACACCTTC. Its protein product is CASSLVGGSDGYTF.